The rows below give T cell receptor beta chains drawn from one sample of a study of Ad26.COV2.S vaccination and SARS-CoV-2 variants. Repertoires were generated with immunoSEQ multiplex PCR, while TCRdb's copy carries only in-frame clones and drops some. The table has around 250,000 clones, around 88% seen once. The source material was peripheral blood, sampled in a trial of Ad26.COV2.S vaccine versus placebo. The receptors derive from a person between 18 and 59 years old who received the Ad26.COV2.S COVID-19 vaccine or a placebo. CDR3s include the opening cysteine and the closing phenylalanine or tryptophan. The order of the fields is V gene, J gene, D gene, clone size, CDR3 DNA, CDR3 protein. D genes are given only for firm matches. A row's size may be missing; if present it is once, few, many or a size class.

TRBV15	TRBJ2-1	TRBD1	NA	TGTGCCACCCAGGGGACAGGGTGGTACAATGAGCAGTTCTTC	CATQGTGWYNEQFF
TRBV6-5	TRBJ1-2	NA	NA	TGTGCCAGCAGTTACAGCCGGTACAACTATGGCTACACCTTC	CASSYSRYNYGYTF
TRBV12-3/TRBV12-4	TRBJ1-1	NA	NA	TGTGCCAGCGGATATAAGGGGTGGGCTGAAGCTTTCTTT	CASGYKGWAEAFF
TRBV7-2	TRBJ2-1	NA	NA	TGTGCCAGTGGGACACCTCAGGAGGGCGAGCAGTTCTTC	CASGTPQEGEQFF
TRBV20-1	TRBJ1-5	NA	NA	TGCAGTGCTAGTCGGGCCAGCGTGTATAGCAATCAGCCCCAGCATTTT	CSASRASVYSNQPQHF
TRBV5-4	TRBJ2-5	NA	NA	TGTGCCAGCAGCTTGGGGAGGGGATGGAAGCAAGAGACCCAGTACTTC	CASSLGRGWKQETQYF
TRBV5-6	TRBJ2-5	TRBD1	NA	TGTGCCAGCAGCCGCCCCGGGACAGGGTACCAAGAGACCCAGTACTTC	CASSRPGTGYQETQYF
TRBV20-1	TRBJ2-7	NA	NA	TGCAGTGCTAGTCGAGCAGGGTCCTACGAGCAGTACTTC	CSASRAGSYEQYF
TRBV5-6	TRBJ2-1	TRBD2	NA	TGTGCCAGCAGCTACCGGACTAGCGGGAGCTCTTTCAATGAGCAGTTCTTC	CASSYRTSGSSFNEQFF
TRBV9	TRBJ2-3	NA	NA	TGTGCCAGCAGCGTCGACCAAACAGATACGCAGTATTTT	CASSVDQTDTQYF
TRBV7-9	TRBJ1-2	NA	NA	TGTGCCAGCAGCTCGCCCTCGCGGCCAGGTCGCTATGGCTACACCTTC	CASSSPSRPGRYGYTF
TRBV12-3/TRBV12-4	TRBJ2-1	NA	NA	TGTGCCAGCAGCACTCCCGGTGAGCAGTTCTTC	CASSTPGEQFF
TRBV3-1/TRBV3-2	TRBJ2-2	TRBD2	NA	TGTGCCAGCAGCCAAAGGGGGACTAGCGTTAGCGGGGAGCTGTTTTTT	CASSQRGTSVSGELFF
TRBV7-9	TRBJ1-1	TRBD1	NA	TGTGCCAGCAGCCGAAAAGACAGGGCGGCTGAAGCTTTCTTT	CASSRKDRAAEAFF
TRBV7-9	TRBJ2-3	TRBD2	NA	TGTGCCAGCAGCTCGGACAGGGAACTAGCGGGAGTAGATACGCAGTATTTT	CASSSDRELAGVDTQYF
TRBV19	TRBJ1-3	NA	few	TGTGCCAGTAGTGGCAACAGAAACACCATATATTTT	CASSGNRNTIYF
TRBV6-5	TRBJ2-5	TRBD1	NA	TGTGCCAGCAGCCGGACAGGGGGCGCTTCAGAGACCCAGTACTTC	CASSRTGGASETQYF
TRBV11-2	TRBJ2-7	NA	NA	TGTGCCAGCAGCCCAAACACGGTTGAGCAGTACTTC	CASSPNTVEQYF
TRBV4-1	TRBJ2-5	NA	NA	TGCGCCAGCAGCCAAGCCTCGCAGGGGCAAGAGACCCAGTACTTC	CASSQASQGQETQYF
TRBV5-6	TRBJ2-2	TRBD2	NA	TGTGCCAGCAGCCTTAGCGGGAGGGCCTACACCGGGGAGCTGTTTTTT	CASSLSGRAYTGELFF
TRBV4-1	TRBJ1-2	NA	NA	TGCGCCAGCAGCCAGGAATCAGGGATTTACTATGGCTACACCTTC	CASSQESGIYYGYTF
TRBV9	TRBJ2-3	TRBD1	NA	TGTGCCAGCAGCGTTTTCCGGACAGGGGGTCGAGATACGCAGTATTTT	CASSVFRTGGRDTQYF